This T cell receptor (beta chain) was recorded in a study of PD-L1 blockade in urothelial cancer. Study details: Intravenous atezolizumab, 1,200 mg every 3 weeks, was begun by patients in about 2014.

Study-wide points: When pretreatment blood TCR clonality was below the median, it predicted better survival.

Spiking of synthetic TCR analog templates was performed in each PCR. The assay was immunoSEQ multiplex PCR, and TCRdb's table has in-frame clones only and misses some. Of 50,000 to 65,000 clones in the sample, around 84% were seen once. Locally advanced or metastatic urothelial carcinoma affected all patients. As for this clone: Its antigen is unidentified.

This CDR3 has 13 amino acids. Germline CDR1 SEHNR, CDR2 FQNEAQ (reference sequence). Between the trimmed V and J ends, which lost 7 bases and 6 bases, there was a span of 13 bases. The J gene is TRBJ2-1, the V gene TRBV7-9, with a weak D call TRBD2 (5 bases). Sample: PBMCs, taken around atezolizumab (anti-PD-L1) treatment. The clonotype was recovered from a man aged 50-59 years with urothelial cancer. CDR3 sequence (DNA): TGTGCCAGCATAGCGAGGCGAGCCAATGAGCAGTTCTTC. It encodes CASIARRANEQFF. Based on the CDR3 plus reference TRBV7-9 and TRBJ2-1, the full variable domain is DTGVSQNPRHKITKRGQNVTFRCDPISEHNRLYWYRQTLGQGPEFLTYFQNEAQLEKSRLLSDRFSAERPKGSFSTLEIQRTEQGDSAMYLCASIARRANEQFFGPGTRLTVL.